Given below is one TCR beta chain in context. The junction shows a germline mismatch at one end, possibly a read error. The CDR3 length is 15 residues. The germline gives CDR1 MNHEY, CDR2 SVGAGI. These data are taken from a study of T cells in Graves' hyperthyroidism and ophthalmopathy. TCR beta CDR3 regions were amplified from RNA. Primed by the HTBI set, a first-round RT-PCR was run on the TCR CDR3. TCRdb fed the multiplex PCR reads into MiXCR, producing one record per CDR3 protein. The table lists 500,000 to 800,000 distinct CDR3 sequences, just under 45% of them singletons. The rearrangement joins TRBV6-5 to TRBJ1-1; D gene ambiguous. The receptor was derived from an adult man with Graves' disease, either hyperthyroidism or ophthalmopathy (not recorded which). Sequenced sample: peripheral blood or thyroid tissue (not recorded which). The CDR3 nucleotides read TGTGCCAGCAGTTACGAAGCCCGGGTGAACACTAAAGCTTTCTTT. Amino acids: CASSYEARVNTKAFF.